The rows below give T cell receptor beta chains drawn from one sample of a study of T cells in Graves' hyperthyroidism and ophthalmopathy. From the multiplex PCR reads, TCRdb called clonotypes with MiXCR, one entry per CDR3 protein. This sample has hundreds of thousands of distinct CDR3 sequences, with 38% found just once. The sample was blood. These TCRs come from a man younger than 30 with Graves' hyperthyroidism. The CDR3 runs from the conserved cysteine through the conserved F or W. The D gene is left open where the match is weak. Clone size, where shown, is once, few, many, or a class for clones that have expanded.

>TRBJ2-7|TRBV4-1|few|-
TGCGCCAGCAGCCAAGAAAGTATCTACGAGCAGTACTTC
CASSQESIYEQYF
>TRBJ2-7|TRBV7-2|few|-
TGTGCCAGCAGCTTAGTCTGGGGAAATCTCTACGAGCAGTACTTC
CASSLVWGNLYEQYF
>TRBJ1-1|TRBV20-1|many|-
TGCAGTGCTAGAGACGGTTCCGTGGGTGAAGCTTTCTTT
CSARDGSVGEAFF
>TRBJ1-5|TRBV19|many|-
TGTGCCAGTAGTATAGGACCGGATAATAGCAATCAGCCCCAGCATTTT
CASSIGPDNSNQPQHF
>TRBJ1-2|TRBV15|once|-
TGTGCCACCAGCAGTGCTCCGGGGCAGGACAGCTATGGCTACACCTTC
CATSSAPGQDSYGYTF
>TRBJ1-6|TRBV6-1|-|-
TGTGCCAGCAGTTATTCCGGACGGATTACGGATTCACCCCTCCACTTT
CASSYSGRITDSPLHF
>TRBJ1-2|TRBV29-1|many|-
TGCAGCGTTCCTACAGGGTGGGGCTACACCTTC
CSVPTGWGYTF
>TRBJ1-4|TRBV19|-|-
TGTGCCAGTAGTATCCGAGCGGAGCGGGGCCTACGGGAAAAACTGTTTTTT
CASSIRAERGLREKLFF
>TRBJ2-7|TRBV9|few|-
TGTGCCAGCAGCGCACCCGGGACCCCTACCTACGAGCAGTACTTC
CASSAPGTPTYEQYF
>TRBJ1-2|TRBV29-1|-|-
TGCAGCGTTCCCCAGGGGAACTGTGGCTACACCTTC
CSVPQGNCGYTF
>TRBJ1-5|TRBV5-8|-|TRBD1
TGTGCCAGCAGGCAACCGGGACAGGGGCCCCAGCATTTT
CASRQPGQGPQHF
>TRBJ1-1|TRBV5-5|-|-
TGTGCCAGCAGCTCTGACTCCCGGGTGGCTGAAGCTTTCTTT
CASSSDSRVAEAFF
>TRBJ2-5|TRBV29-1|many|-
TGCAGCGTCACAGGGGGGGAGGAGACCCAGTACTTC
CSVTGGEETQYF
>TRBJ1-1|TRBV2|-|-
TGTGCCAGCAGTGACTCCGGAGGGGGCACTGAAGCTTTCTTT
CASSDSGGGTEAFF
>TRBJ2-7|TRBV5-1|few|TRBD1
TGCGCCAGCAGCTTCCGACAGGGAAGGCTCTACGAGCAGTACTTC
CASSFRQGRLYEQYF
>TRBJ1-6|TRBV5-4|many|-
TGTGCCAGCAGCGGGGGACAACCCTATAATTCACCCCTCCACTTT
CASSGGQPYNSPLHF
>TRBJ1-2|TRBV20-1|-|-
TGCAGTGCCAGCAGCTTTGTAGGCGGCTACACCTTC
CSASSFVGGYTF
>TRBJ2-7|TRBV7-9|-|TRBD2
TGTGCCAGCAGCCAAGAAAGGACTAGCGGTTTCGGGGGGTACTTC
CASSQERTSGFGGYF
>TRBJ1-2|TRBV29-1|-|-
TGCAGCGTTGAGCAGGGGATCTATGGCTACACCTTC
CSVEQGIYGYTF
>TRBJ1-1|TRBV12-3/TRBV12-4|few|-
TGTGCCAGCAGTATCCGGGACGGCAGTACTGAAGCTTTCTTT
CASSIRDGSTEAFF
>TRBJ2-7|TRBV5-5|few|-
TGTGCCAGCAGCTTGGAGAAGCAGTACTTC
CASSLEKQYF
>TRBJ2-7|TRBV20-1|few|TRBD2
TGCAGTGCTAGAGATCCAGATCGGGGCGGGGGCTACGAGCAGTACTTC
CSARDPDRGGGYEQYF
>TRBJ1-4|TRBV20-1|few|TRBD1
TGCAGTGCTAGAGATTGGGGACAGACGGAAAAACTGTTTTTT
CSARDWGQTEKLFF
>TRBJ2-7|TRBV7-9|-|-
TGTGCCAGCAGCATGGCGGGGATCACCTACGAGCAGTACTTC
CASSMAGITYEQYF
>TRBJ2-7|TRBV2|-|-
TGTGCCAGCAGCCCGGTCGGACTTTACGAGCAGTACTTC
CASSPVGLYEQYF
>TRBJ2-5|TRBV10-3|many|-
TGTGCCCGGAGGGATGAGACCCAGTACTTC
CARRDETQYF
>TRBJ2-5|TRBV20-1|many|-
TGCAGTGCTAGAATCTTCGGGAGAGAGAAAGAGACCCAGTACTTC
CSARIFGREKETQYF
>TRBJ2-7|TRBV20-1|-|-
TGCAGTGCTAGTGGGGACGCAGACTACGAGCAGTACTTC
CSASGDADYEQYF
>TRBJ1-2|TRBV10-3|-|-
TGTGCCAGCTCTCCCCCTTGGGGTGATGATGGCTACACCTTC
CASSPPWGDDGYTF
>TRBJ2-7|TRBV10-3|-|TRBD2
TGTGCCAGCAGTTACCCCCCGACTAGCGGGAGGATCGCCTACGAGCAGTACTTC
CASSYPPTSGRIAYEQYF
>TRBJ2-7|TRBV7-6|few|-
TGTGCCAGCAGCTCCTCGGGGCGCCTCTTAACCGAGCAGTACTTC
CASSSSGRLLTEQYF
>TRBJ1-1|TRBV29-1|-|-
TGCAGCCTAAATCAATTGGGGACTGAAGCTTTCTTT
CSLNQLGTEAFF
>TRBJ2-5|TRBV29-1|-|-
TGCAGCCGCCTACGGGGGGAGACCCAGTACTTC
CSRLRGETQYF
>TRBJ1-5|TRBV12-3/TRBV12-4|-|-
TGTGCCACCAGTCTGCAGGGCTCCAATCAGCCCCAGCATTTT
CATSLQGSNQPQHF